This TCR beta chain was obtained from a study of blood T cell repertoires in COVID-19. Whole-study context: Samples of COVID-19 (acute and convalescent) were obtained from the United States, Italy and Spain. T cells, B-cell-depleted T cells, or PBMCs provided the cDNA or gDNA that served as material.

The V gene end was trimmed by 4 bases and the J gene end by 7 bases; junction bases not matched to a gene: 8. The CDR3 has 14 residues. CDR1 and CDR2 (germline): SGHRS, YFSETQ. In the authors' workflow: Amplification with reference gene primers provided the estimates of nucleated cell counts. Assay: immunoSEQ multiplex PCR; the TCRdb copy retains only in-frame clones and omits some. The V and J calls and the clone size are those of that table, but D and trimming were determined from the DNA. In the table there are more than 90,000 clones, 85% of which are singletons. V gene TRBV5-1 combines with J gene TRBJ1-5; TRBD1 agrees at 7 bases. Sample: peripheral blood. This TCR was sampled from a woman aged 65 to 85 with active or convalescent COVID-19. The CDR3 bases are TGCGCCAGCAGCCAAGGGACAGCGGACCAGCCCCAGCATTTT. Amino acid sequence: CASSQGTADQPQHF.